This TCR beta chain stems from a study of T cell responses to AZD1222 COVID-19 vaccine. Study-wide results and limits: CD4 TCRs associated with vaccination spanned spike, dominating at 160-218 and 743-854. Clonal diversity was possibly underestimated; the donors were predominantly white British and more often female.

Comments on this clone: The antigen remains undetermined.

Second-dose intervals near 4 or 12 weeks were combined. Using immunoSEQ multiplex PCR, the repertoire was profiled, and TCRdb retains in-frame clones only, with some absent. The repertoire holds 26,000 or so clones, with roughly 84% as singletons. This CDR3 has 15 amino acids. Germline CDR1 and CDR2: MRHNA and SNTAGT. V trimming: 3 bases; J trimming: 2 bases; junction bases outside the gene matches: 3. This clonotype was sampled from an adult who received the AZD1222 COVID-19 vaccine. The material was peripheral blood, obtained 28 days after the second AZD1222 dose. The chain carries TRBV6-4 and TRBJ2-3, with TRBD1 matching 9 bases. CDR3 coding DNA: TGTGCCAGCAGTGAGCGGACAGGGGCCACAGATACGCAGTATTTT. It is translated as CASSERTGATDTQYF.